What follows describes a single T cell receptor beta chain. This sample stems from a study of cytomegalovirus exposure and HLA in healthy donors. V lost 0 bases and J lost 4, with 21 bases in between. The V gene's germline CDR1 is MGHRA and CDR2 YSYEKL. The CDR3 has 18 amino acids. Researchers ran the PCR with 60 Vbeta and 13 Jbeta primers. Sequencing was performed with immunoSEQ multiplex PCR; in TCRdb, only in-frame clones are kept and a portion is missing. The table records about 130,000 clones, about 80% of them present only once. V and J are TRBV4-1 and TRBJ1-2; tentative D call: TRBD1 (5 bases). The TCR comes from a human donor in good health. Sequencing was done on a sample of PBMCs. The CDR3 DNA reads TGCGCCAGCAGCCAAGAAGGACATTTGGTGGGAGGGTCCTATGGCTACACCTTC. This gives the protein CASSQEGHLVGGSYGYTF.